This entry is about one T cell receptor beta chain. This sample is part of a study of blood T cell repertoires in COVID-19. Across the study: Material from acute and convalescent COVID-19 was sourced from the United States, Italy and Spain.

The CDR3 has 16 amino acids. From germline, CDR1 is SGHRS and CDR2 YFSETQ. The V segment lost 2 bases and the J segment 7 bases; nucleotides outside the gene matches: 8. Per the study methods: The authors estimated nucleated cell counts from reference gene primer amplification. TCRdb's copy holds only in-frame clones and misses some; the assay was immunoSEQ multiplex PCR. That table is the source of V, J and clone size, and D and trimming were worked out from the DNA. The repertoire holds 65,000 to 95,000 clones, with 78% as singletons. The clonotype originates from a human donor in a cohort sampled during active COVID-19. Sequenced sample: peripheral blood. The gene calls are TRBV5-1 and TRBJ2-2, with 10 bases matching TRBD2. This CDR3 reads CASSFGASGGHGELFF. The CDR3 DNA reads TGCGCCAGCAGCTTCGGCGCTAGCGGGGGTCACGGGGAGCTGTTTTTT.